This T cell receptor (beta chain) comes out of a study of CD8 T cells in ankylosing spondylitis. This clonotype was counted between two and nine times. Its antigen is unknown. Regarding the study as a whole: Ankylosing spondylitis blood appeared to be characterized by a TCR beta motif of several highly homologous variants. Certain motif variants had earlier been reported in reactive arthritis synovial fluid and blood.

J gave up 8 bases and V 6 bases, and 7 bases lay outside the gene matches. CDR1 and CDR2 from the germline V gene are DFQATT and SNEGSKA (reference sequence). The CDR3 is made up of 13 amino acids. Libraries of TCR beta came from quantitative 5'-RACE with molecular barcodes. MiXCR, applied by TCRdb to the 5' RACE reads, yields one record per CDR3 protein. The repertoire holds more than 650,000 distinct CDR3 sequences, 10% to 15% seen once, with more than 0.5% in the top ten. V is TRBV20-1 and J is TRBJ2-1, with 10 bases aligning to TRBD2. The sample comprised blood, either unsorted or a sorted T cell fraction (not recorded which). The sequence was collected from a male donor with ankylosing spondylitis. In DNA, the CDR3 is TGCAGTGCCATCCTAGCGGGAGTGGATGAGCAGTTCTTC. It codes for CSAILAGVDEQFF.